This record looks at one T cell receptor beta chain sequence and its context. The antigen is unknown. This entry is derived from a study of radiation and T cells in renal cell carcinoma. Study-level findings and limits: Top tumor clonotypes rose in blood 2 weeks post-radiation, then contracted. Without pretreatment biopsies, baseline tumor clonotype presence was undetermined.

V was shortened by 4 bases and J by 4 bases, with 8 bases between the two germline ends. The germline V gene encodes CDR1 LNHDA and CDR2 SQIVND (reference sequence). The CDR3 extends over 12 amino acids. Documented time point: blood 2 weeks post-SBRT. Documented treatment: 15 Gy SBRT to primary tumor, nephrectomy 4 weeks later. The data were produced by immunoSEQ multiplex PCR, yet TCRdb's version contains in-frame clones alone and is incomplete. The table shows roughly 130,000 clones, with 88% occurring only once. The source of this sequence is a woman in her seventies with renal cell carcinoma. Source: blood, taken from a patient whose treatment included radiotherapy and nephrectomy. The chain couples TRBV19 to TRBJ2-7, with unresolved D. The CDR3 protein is CASSTGYYEQYF. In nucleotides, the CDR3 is TGTGCCAGTAGTACAGGCTATTACGAGCAGTACTTC. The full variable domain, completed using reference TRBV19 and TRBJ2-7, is DGGITQSPKYLFRKEGQNVTLSCEQNLNHDAMYWYRQDPGQGLRLIYYSQIVNDFQKGDIAEGYSVSREKKESFPLTVTSAQKNPTAFYLCASSTGYYEQYFGPGTRLTVT.